These 17 T cell receptor beta chains originate from one sample sequenced in a study of blood T cell repertoires in COVID-19. The table came from immunoSEQ multiplex PCR; TCRdb's copy has only in-frame clones and leaves some out. The sample carries tens of thousands of clones, around four fifths recorded once. The source material was peripheral blood. All receptors derive from a man aged 45 to 65 with active COVID-19.

The rearrangement uses TRBV3-1 (or the pseudogene TRBV3-2) and TRBJ1-6; D unresolved. This CDR3 spans 15 amino acids. Per germline, CDR1 LGHDT and CDR2 YNNKEL (reference sequence). Trimming shortened V by 1 base and J by 10 bases, and 14 bases separated the two germline ends. In DNA form, the CDR3 reads TGTGCCAGCAGCCAAGGCGGAGGCCTGGGGTCACCCCTCCACTTT. Translated, it gives CASSQGGGLGSPLHF.

Sample share makes this clone medium-sized. The V call is TRBV6-6, the J call TRBJ2-7; 9 bases map to TRBD1. Looked up from germline, CDR1 is MNHNY and CDR2 is SVGAGI (reference sequence). The V segment lost 2 bases and the J segment 1 base; nucleotides outside the gene matches: 6. The CDR3 runs 16 residues. The CDR3 coding sequence is TGTGCCAGCAGTTACCCCAGGGGACAGGGTTCCTACGAGCAGTACTTC. Translation gives CASSYPRGQGSYEQYF.

This clone was counted a few times. The chain combines TRBV10-3 with TRBJ2-5, with 8 bases fitting TRBD1. CDR3 size: 14 residues. Per the germline V gene, CDR1 is ENHRY and CDR2 is SYGVKD. V was clipped by 0 bases and J by 7 bases; unmatched bases: 4. This chain's CDR3 is CAISESAGGRTQYF. As DNA, the CDR3 is TGTGCCATCAGTGAGTCGGCAGGGGGCAGGACCCAGTACTTC.

The chain is built from TRBV21-1 and TRBJ2-7; the D call in the table, TRBD2, was not verified against the DNA. TRBV21-1 is a pseudogene locus. This CDR3 spans 15 amino acids. CDR3 in DNA: TGTGCCAGCAGCGCCTCCCGGCGGGAGATCAACGAGCAGTACTTC. It translates to CASSASRREINEQYF.

In this sample, this clone turned up a few times. V is TRBV7-9 and J is TRBJ1-2; unclear D gene. This CDR3 contains 17 residues. V gave up 1 base and J gave up 7 bases, with 22 bases separating them. Germline assignment: CDR1 SEHNR and CDR2 FQNEAQ (reference sequence). The CDR3 DNA follows: TGTGCCAGCAGCTTAGGAGGCACCACCGGGGAAAGCGGTGGCTACACCTTC. Its translation: CASSLGGTTGESGGYTF.

The rearrangement joins TRBV2 to TRBJ2-7; 8 bases match TRBD2. The CDR3 has 17 residues. V lost 3 bases and J lost 1; bases outside the gene matches: 11. CDR1 and CDR2 (germline): SNHLY, FYNNEI. CDR3 coding DNA: TGTGCCAGCAGTGACCACATTAGCGGGGCCCCTTCCTACGAGCAGTACTTC. Protein: CASSDHISGAPSYEQYF. Supplemented by reference TRBV2 and TRBJ2-7, the full variable domain reads EPEVTQTPSHQVTQMGQEVILRCVPISNHLYFYWYRQILGQKVEFLVSFYNNEISEKSEIFDDQFSVERPDGSNFTLKIRSTKLEDSAMYFCASSDHISGAPSYEQYFGPGTRLTVT.

This clone has just a few counts. V gene TRBV29-1 combines with J gene TRBJ2-3, with 11 bases fitting TRBD1. V was pared by 7 bases and J by 0 bases, with 12 bases of the junction left unmatched. The CDR3 length is 17 residues. Germline CDR1 is SQVTM and CDR2 is ANQGSEA. DNA for the CDR3: TGCAGCGCCCGGACAGGGGGCTTTAACCCTAGCACAGATACGCAGTATTTT. Translation: CSARTGGFNPSTDTQYF.

The CDR3 reads CASSTGTGVIETQYF. The CDR3 DNA reads TGTGCCAGCAGCACCGGGACAGGGGTCATAGAGACCCAGTACTTC. This chain links TRBV11-3 with TRBJ2-5; 10 bases are shared with TRBD1. Germline CDR1 SGHNT, CDR2 YENEEA. V dropped 5 bases and J dropped 4; count of bases not matched to a gene: 7. The CDR3 extends over 15 amino acids.

The chain is built from TRBV30 and TRBJ2-3; 12 bases are a match to TRBD2. The trim removed 6 bases at V and 5 bases at J, leaving 9 bases unmatched. The CDR3 length is 15 residues. Germline-derived CDR1 and CDR2 are GTSNPN and SVGIG (reference sequence). The CDR3 region is CACPLAGGPGDTQYF. The CDR3 coding sequence is TGTGCCTGTCCCCTAGCGGGAGGGCCTGGAGATACGCAGTATTTT.

This chain links TRBV9 with TRBJ2-2; D call uncertain. The V end was cut by 0 bases, the J end by 2 bases, with 11 bases between. In germline, CDR1 is SGDLS, CDR2 YYNGEE. CDR3 size: 16 residues. As DNA, the CDR3 is TGTGCCAGCAGCGTAGGGGCTGGTGGTAACACCGGGGAGCTGTTTTTT. Translation: CASSVGAGGNTGELFF.

This clone showed up just a few times. The rearrangement joins TRBV3-1 (or the pseudogene TRBV3-2) to TRBJ2-7; 9 nucleotides agree with TRBD2. The length of the CDR3 is 15 residues. Trimming took 4 bases from V and 5 from J; bases not matched to a gene: 9. Per germline, CDR1 LGHDT and CDR2 YNNKEL (reference sequence). CDR3: CASSPYGGGAHEQYF. The CDR3 nucleotides read TGTGCCAGCAGCCCTTACGGCGGGGGGGCCCACGAGCAGTACTTC.

The chain is built from TRBV7-3 and TRBJ2-1, with no clear D. This CDR3 is 14 amino acids long. CDR1 and CDR2 from the germline V gene are SGHTA and FQGTGA. V was trimmed by 1 base and J by 7 bases, leaving 11 bases between them. The CDR3 DNA reads as TGTGCCAGCAGCTTAAATCCTAGTTATAATGAGCAGTTCTTC. It yields the protein CASSLNPSYNEQFF.

The V call is TRBV9, the J call TRBJ2-1, with 8 nucleotides matching TRBD2. With V trimmed by 6 bases and J by 9 bases, 5 bases remained unmatched. CDR3 length: 12 residues. Germline assignment: CDR1 SGDLS and CDR2 YYNGEE. The CDR3 DNA reads TGTGCCAGCACTGCGGGAGGAAGTGAGCAGTTCTTC. This gives the protein CASTAGGSEQFF.

V and J are TRBV19 and TRBJ2-7; 7 nucleotides match TRBD2. The V gene end was trimmed by 7 bases and the J gene end by 0 bases; junction bases not matched to a gene: 12. In germline, CDR1 is LNHDA, CDR2 SQIVND (reference sequence). CDR3 length equals 16 residues. CDR3 coding DNA: TGTGCCAGTACTCTCCACCGGGGACTACCCTCCTACGAGCAGTACTTC. Protein product: CASTLHRGLPSYEQYF.

This chain joins TRBV6-2 or TRBV6-3 and TRBJ2-1; 14 bases agree with TRBD2. The V gene's germline CDR1 is MNHEY and CDR2 SVGEGT. Unmatched junction bases numbered 10, after V lost 2 bases and J lost 4 bases. This CDR3 region has 19 residues. CDR3 nucleotides: TGTGCCAGCAGTTACCAGGGACTAGCGGGAGCGGGAACATACAATGAGCAGTTCTTC. This gives the protein CASSYQGLAGAGTYNEQFF.

V usage is TRBV19 and J usage is TRBJ2-1; possible D gene TRBD2, 5 bases. V was pared by 0 bases and J by 9 bases, with 9 bases between. This CDR3 spans 13 amino acids. Germline assignment: CDR1 LNHDA and CDR2 SQIVND (reference sequence). As DNA, the CDR3 is TGTGCCAGTAGTATAGAACTTCGGGGTGAGCAGTTCTTC. This gives the protein CASSIELRGEQFF.

The chain recombines TRBV7-6 with TRBJ2-1; 11 bases match TRBD2. CDR1 is SGHVS and CDR2 is FNYEAQ in the germline V gene. The CDR3 length is 18 residues. The ends lost 5 bases at V and 7 bases at J; junction bases unmatched: 16. CDR3 amino acids: CASSPLLPSSGGMNEQFF. The CDR3 DNA sequence: TGTGCCAGCAGCCCGCTTCTACCCTCTAGCGGGGGGATGAATGAGCAGTTCTTC. Supplemented by reference TRBV7-6 and TRBJ2-1, the full variable domain reads GAGVSQSPRYKVTKRGQDVALRCDPISGHVSLYWYRQALGQGPEFLTYFNYEAQQDKSGLPNDRFSAERPEGSISTLTIQRTEQRDSAMYRCASSPLLPSSGGMNEQFFGPGTRLTVL.